One T cell receptor beta chain is described in this entry. These data are taken from a study of blood T cell repertoires in COVID-19. Overall study: Donors in the United States, Italy and Spain gave samples during acute or convalescent COVID-19. Nucleic acid was either cDNA or gDNA, and it came from T cells, B-cell-depleted T cells, or PBMCs.

In the original processing: From reference gene primer amplification, estimates of nucleated cell counts were derived. TCRdb's table, derived via immunoSEQ multiplex PCR, lists solely in-frame clones and lacks some. V and J calls plus clone size are reproduced from that table; the DNA served to infer D and trimming. In the table there are 350,000 to 450,000 clones, roughly 90% of which are singletons. Seattle's cohort entered during active infection and was followed longitudinally. V shed 2 bases and J 3 bases; nucleotides not matched to a gene: 3. Germline V gene lookup returns CDR1 SGHTS and CDR2 YDEGEE. This CDR3 contains 16 residues.

Sequencing was done on a sample of peripheral blood. The chain uses TRBV5-8 and TRBJ2-1; 12 nucleotides align to TRBD2. The clonotype originates from a middle-aged woman with COVID-19, enrolled during active disease. CDR3 amino acids: CASSFWTSGDYNEQFF. The CDR3 DNA is TGTGCCAGCAGCTTTTGGACTAGCGGGGACTACAATGAGCAGTTCTTC.